The 31 T cell receptor beta chains below come from one sample, sequenced in a study of identical twins. TCRdb re-called the 5' RACE reads through MiXCR, storing one row per CDR3 protein. The table includes 1.5 million to 2 million distinct CDR3 sequences, roughly 35% detected once. Source material: cord blood. The receptors derive from a newborn girl in good health.

The chain combines TRBV5-1 with TRBJ1-1; 8 bases line up with TRBD1. V shed 3 bases, J shed 2 bases, and the junction held 9 bases outside the gene matches. CDR1 and CDR2 from the germline V gene are SGHRS and YFSETQ. This CDR3 region has 16 residues. CDR3 in DNA: TGCGCCAGCAGCTATAGGACAGGGTCGTTAAACACTGAAGCTTTCTTT. It codes for CASSYRTGSLNTEAFF.

J is TRBJ2-2 and V is TRBV20-1; the match to TRBD2 covers 8 bases. CDR3 length: 15 residues. Germline CDR1 is DFQATT and CDR2 is SNEGSKA (reference sequence). The V and J ends lost 0 bases and 2 bases, in that order; junction bases with no gene match: 2. The CDR3 loop is CSARDRTSNTGELFF. CDR3 sequence (DNA): TGCAGTGCTAGAGATCGGACTAGCAACACCGGGGAGCTGTTTTTT.

The chain employs TRBV5-1 and TRBJ2-1, with 9 bases matching TRBD1. Germline CDR1 and CDR2: SGHRS and YFSETQ. The CDR3 runs to 14 residues. The ends lost 0 bases at V and 12 bases at J; junction bases unmatched: 7. The CDR3 loop is CASSLGDRVYGQFF. CDR3 nucleotides: TGCGCCAGCAGCTTGGGGGACAGGGTGTATGGGCAGTTCTTC.

This clonotype was counted a few times. J is TRBJ1-4 and V is TRBV4-1; D not certain. In germline, CDR1 is MGHRA, CDR2 YSYEKL. The ends were cut back, 2 bases at V and 8 bases at J, with 9 bases in the middle. The CDR3 runs 13 residues. The chain's CDR3 is CASSQPMGEKLFF. The CDR3 DNA sequence: TGCGCCAGCAGCCAACCCATGGGGGAAAAACTGTTTTTT.

This chain uses TRBV7-9 with TRBJ2-3; TRBD2 matches 13 bases. This CDR3 contains 17 residues. Germline assignment: CDR1 SEHNR and CDR2 FQNEAQ (reference sequence). The junction had 7 bases not matched to a gene; V was cut back by 5 bases and J by 2 bases. CDR3: CASSPELAGGFTDTQYF. In nucleotides, the CDR3 is TGTGCCAGCAGCCCCGAACTAGCGGGGGGGTTCACAGATACGCAGTATTTT. Together with reference TRBV7-9 and TRBJ2-3, the CDR3 gives the full variable domain: DTGVSQNPRHKITKRGQNVTFRCDPISEHNRLYWYRQTLGQGPEFLTYFQNEAQLEKSRLLSDRFSAERPKGSFSTLEIQRTEQGDSAMYLCASSPELAGGFTDTQYFGPGTRLTVL.

This clonotype was seen only once. This chain uses TRBV27 with TRBJ1-5; a weak D match, TRBD1 (6 bases). The CDR3 is 16 residues long. Looked up from germline, CDR1 is MNHEY and CDR2 is SMNVEV (reference sequence). Trimming pared 5 bases from V and 2 bases from J, leaving 16 bases between. The CDR3 loop reads CASSPRGAGGNQPQHF. CDR3 coding DNA: TGTGCCAGCAGTCCCCGGGGGGCCGGCGGCAATCAGCCCCAGCATTTT.

This clonotype has a count of ten or more. The rearrangement uses TRBV4-1 and TRBJ2-7; TRBD2 matches at 14 bases. The V and J ends lost 0 bases and 0 bases, in that order; junction bases with no gene match: 7. CDR1 and CDR2 from the germline V gene are MGHRA and YSYEKL. This CDR3 contains 19 residues. The chain's CDR3 is CASSQDFGGLAGASYEQYF. Here the CDR3 DNA reads TGCGCCAGCAGCCAAGATTTTGGGGGACTAGCGGGAGCCTCCTACGAGCAGTACTTC.

This chain connects TRBV20-1 to TRBJ2-3; 7 bases agree with TRBD2. This CDR3 spans 13 amino acids. The J segment lost 2 bases and the V segment lost 3 bases, leaving 2 bases of the junction unmatched. Germline CDR1 DFQATT, CDR2 SNEGSKA (reference sequence). CDR3 residues: CSARREITDTQYF. The CDR3 coding sequence is TGCAGTGCTAGGCGGGAGATCACAGATACGCAGTATTTT.

This chain joins TRBV5-1 and TRBJ2-1; 10 bases are a match to TRBD2. V lost 3 bases to trimming and J lost 5 bases; unmatched junction nucleotides: 11. The V gene's germline CDR1 is SGHRS and CDR2 YFSETQ. The CDR3 contains 17 residues. The CDR3 DNA follows: TGCGCCAGCAGCTCCGACTCACTAGCGGGGCTAAACAATGAGCAGTTCTTC. It is translated as CASSSDSLAGLNNEQFF. Full variable domain (missing parts from reference TRBV5-1 and TRBJ2-1): KAGVTQTPRYLIKTRGQQVTLSCSPISGHRSVSWYQQTPGQGLQFLFEYFSETQRNKGNFPGRFSGRQFSNSRSEMNVSTLELGDSALYLCASSSDSLAGLNNEQFFGPGTRLTVL.

This clonotype appeared a few times. The J gene is TRBJ2-1, the V gene TRBV5-1; D might be TRBD2 (5 bases). This CDR3 has 14 residues. The V end lost 3 bases, the J end lost 1 base, and 8 bases lay between the germline ends. From germline, CDR1 is SGHRS and CDR2 YFSETQ. The CDR3 spells CASSWAGSYNEQFF. Written as DNA, the CDR3 is TGCGCCAGCAGCTGGGCGGGTTCCTACAATGAGCAGTTCTTC.

The genes are TRBV7-9 and TRBJ1-2; D is uncertain. The germline gives CDR1 SEHNR, CDR2 FQNEAQ (reference sequence). The ends were cut back, 1 base at V and 3 bases at J, with 6 bases in the middle. The CDR3 has 13 residues. The CDR3 loop is CASSLDLDYGYTF. In nucleotides, the CDR3 is TGTGCCAGCAGCTTAGACCTCGACTATGGCTACACCTTC. Full variable domain (outside the CDR3, taken from reference TRBV7-9 and TRBJ1-2): DTGVSQNPRHKITKRGQNVTFRCDPISEHNRLYWYRQTLGQGPEFLTYFQNEAQLEKSRLLSDRFSAERPKGSFSTLEIQRTEQGDSAMYLCASSLDLDYGYTFGSGTRLTVV.

V and J are TRBV4-1 and TRBJ1-3; possible D gene TRBD1, 6 bases. This CDR3 has 15 amino acids. V lost 1 base to trimming and J lost 3 bases, with 10 bases between them. CDR1 and CDR2 (germline): MGHRA, YSYEKL. The CDR3 nucleotides are TGCGCCAGCAGCCAAGCAGGGGTTGATGGAAACACCATATATTTT. This encodes CASSQAGVDGNTIYF.

This clonotype was counted between two and nine times. V usage is TRBV9 and J usage is TRBJ1-1; D unresolved. Germline CDR1 and CDR2: SGDLS and YYNGEE. The CDR3 has 18 amino acids. The germline V and J ends were trimmed by 0 bases and 4 bases, with 22 bases remaining between them. The CDR3 DNA is TGTGCCAGCAGCGTAGATGGGAGGGTGGTCGGGCCCGGCACTGAAGCTTTCTTT. Translating gives CASSVDGRVVGPGTEAFF.

The chain links TRBV20-1 to TRBJ2-4; no definite D call. V was trimmed by 6 bases and J by 0 bases, leaving 12 bases between them. Germline assignment: CDR1 DFQATT and CDR2 SNEGSKA (reference sequence). The CDR3 covers 14 residues. The CDR3 bases are TGCAGTGCCACACCCCTGGGAGCCAAAAACATTCAGTACTTC. This gives the protein CSATPLGAKNIQYF.

This clonotype turned up a few times. This chain uses TRBV11-2 with TRBJ2-3, with a weak D call TRBD2 (6 bases). Germline V gene lookup returns CDR1 SGHAT and CDR2 FQNNGV. This CDR3 has 16 amino acids. The V gene lost 5 bases and the J gene lost 0 bases, with 15 bases spanning the gap. CDR3 region: CASSLQWAGSTDTQYF. CDR3 coding DNA: TGTGCCAGCAGCCTACAATGGGCGGGAAGCACAGATACGCAGTATTTT.

This clonotype was detected only a few times. J is TRBJ2-1 and V is TRBV5-1; 11 nucleotides line up with TRBD2. Trimming took 4 bases from V and 0 from J; bases not matched to a gene: 9. Germline V gives CDR1 SGHRS, CDR2 YFSETQ. The CDR3 covers 18 residues. CDR3 nucleotides: TGCGCCAGCAGCCTCCTGACTAGCGGGGCGAGCTCCTACAATGAGCAGTTCTTC. Translation gives CASSLLTSGASSYNEQFF.

This clonotype showed up just a few times. CDR3 DNA: TGTGCCAGCAGCGATTATAGCGGGAGGTCCCACGAGCAGTACTTC. Encoded protein: CASSDYSGRSHEQYF. This rearrangement joins TRBV7-2 to TRBJ2-7, with TRBD2 identical over 10 bases. CDR1 is SGHTA and CDR2 is FQGNSA in the germline V gene. The V and J ends lost 5 bases and 5 bases, in that order; junction bases with no gene match: 9. The CDR3 spans 15 residues.

The chain is built from TRBV7-2 and TRBJ2-7, with D perhaps matching TRBD2 (5 bases). The CDR3 runs 15 residues. V was clipped by 5 bases and J by 3 bases, with 17 bases between them. Germline-derived CDR1 and CDR2 are SGHTA and FQGNSA. CDR3 protein: CASSITRAQVYEQYF. As DNA, the CDR3 is TGTGCCAGCAGCATTACTAGAGCCCAAGTCTACGAGCAGTACTTC.

This clonotype was counted only a few times. The chain couples TRBV11-2 to TRBJ2-3; D may be TRBD2 (6 bases). The CDR3 has 13 residues. Looked up from germline, CDR1 is SGHAT and CDR2 is FQNNGV. Trimming stripped 3 bases from V and 6 bases from J, with 10 bases between. The CDR3 here is CASSFTSLDTQYF. Written as DNA, the CDR3 is TGTGCCAGCAGCTTCACTAGCTTGGATACGCAGTATTTT.

The J gene is TRBJ2-5, the V gene TRBV10-3; TRBD2 aligns across 11 bases. Germline V gives CDR1 ENHRY, CDR2 SYGVKD. CDR3 length equals 16 residues. V dropped 3 bases and J dropped 11; count of bases not matched to a gene: 14. CDR3 DNA: TGTGCCATCAGTGACCAGACTAGCGGGGACTACAATGAGCAGTACTTC. Translation: CAISDQTSGDYNEQYF.

This clonotype has only a few counts. This rearrangement joins TRBV4-1 to TRBJ1-1, with D hard to call. CDR3 size: 15 residues. Trimming took off 0 bases at V and 0 bases at J, with 8 bases between the two ends. From germline, CDR1 is MGHRA and CDR2 YSYEKL. CDR3 region: CASSQEAAMNTEAFF. Here the CDR3 DNA reads TGCGCCAGCAGCCAAGAAGCAGCCATGAACACTGAAGCTTTCTTT.

The rearrangement uses TRBV28 and TRBJ2-3; 10 bases line up with TRBD2. V trimming: 5 bases; J trimming: 1 base; junction bases outside the gene matches: 9. The CDR3 is 17 amino acids. The V gene's germline CDR1 is MDHEN and CDR2 SYDVKM. The CDR3 DNA reads as TGTGCCAGCAGTGCCCCAACCGGGACTAGCGGCACAGATACGCAGTATTTT. As protein: CASSAPTGTSGTDTQYF. The entire variable domain, with the rest obtained from reference TRBV28 and TRBJ2-3, is as follows: DVKVTQSSRYLVKRTGEKVFLECVQDMDHENMFWYRQDPGLGLRLIYFSYDVKMKEKGDIPEGYSVSREKKERFSLILESASTNQTSMYLCASSAPTGTSGTDTQYFGPGTRLTVL.

The V gene is TRBV6-6, the J gene TRBJ2-7; D assignment may be TRBD1 or TRBD2 (5 bases each). This CDR3 has 15 residues. Trimming took off 7 bases at V and 2 bases at J, with 18 bases between the two ends. Per the germline V gene, CDR1 is MNHNY and CDR2 is SVGAGI (reference sequence). CDR3 DNA: TGTGCCAGCACCTCAATCCGGGACCATCCCTACGAGCAGTACTTC. This codes for CASTSIRDHPYEQYF.

The chain uses TRBV12-3 or TRBV12-4 and TRBJ2-3, with D maybe TRBD2 (6 bases). The CDR3 totals 20 residues. Between the trimmed V and J ends, which lost 2 bases and 0 bases, there was a span of 24 bases. The CDR3 reads CASSLRGRGLSGGSTDTQYF. In DNA form, the CDR3 reads TGTGCCAGCAGTTTACGGGGCCGCGGCCTCTCCGGGGGTAGCACAGATACGCAGTATTTT.

This clonotype occurred many times. The chain has TRBV7-2 and TRBJ2-1; D is uncertain. CDR3 length: 14 residues. V was cut by 5 bases and J by 6 bases, with 14 bases left in between. Germline V gene data show CDR1 as SGHTA and CDR2 as FQGNSA. In DNA, the CDR3 is TGTGCCAGCAGCCTAGTTTATACGGGCAATGAGCAGTTCTTC. It specifies CASSLVYTGNEQFF.

This clonotype was counted a few times. The V call is TRBV5-1, the J call TRBJ2-3; no definite D call. The V gene lost 4 bases and the J gene lost 0 bases, with 15 bases spanning the gap. The CDR3 has 16 amino acids. CDR1 is SGHRS, CDR2 YFSETQ, per germline. The CDR3 protein is CASSPPLPTSTDTQYF. The CDR3 nucleotides are TGCGCCAGCAGCCCACCCCTTCCCACTAGCACAGATACGCAGTATTTT.

This clonotype has just a few counts. V usage is TRBV20-1 and J usage is TRBJ2-4; 11 bases align to TRBD2. The tail of the sequence fits TRBJ2-7 better, so the J call may be wrong. This CDR3 spans 16 amino acids. From germline, CDR1 is DFQATT and CDR2 SNEGSKA (reference sequence). The CDR3 DNA is TGCAGTGCTAGAGAGGGGGGACTAGCGGTCCCCTACGAGCAGTACTTC. This sequence encodes CSAREGGLAVPYEQYF.

The chain uses TRBV12-3 or TRBV12-4 and TRBJ2-1, with TRBD2 identical over 8 bases. The CDR3 sequence is 15 residues long. With 7 bases clipped from V and 4 bases from J, the junction kept 9 bases outside the gene matches. CDR3 nucleotide sequence: TGTGCCAGCACCCTAAGGGCTAGCGGGTACAATGAGCAGTTCTTC. It specifies CASTLRASGYNEQFF.

This sequence joins TRBV2 and TRBJ2-1, with 7 bases that match TRBD2. The junction had 6 bases not matched to a gene; V was cut back by 1 base and J by 6 bases. CDR3 length: 15 amino acids. CDR1 SNHLY and CDR2 FYNNEI come from the germline V gene. CDR3: CASSEEGGPGNEQFF. The CDR3 DNA reads TGTGCCAGCAGTGAAGAGGGAGGGCCTGGCAATGAGCAGTTCTTC.

The rearrangement uses TRBV12-5 and TRBJ2-1; the D is unclear. The end of the DNA is better explained by TRBJ2-7, so the J call may be wrong. Germline CDR1 reads LGHNT; CDR2 reads FRNRAP. The CDR3 length is 13 residues. CDR3 coding DNA: TGTGCTAGTTCCCGTCAGCGATACAATGAGCAGTACTTC. It specifies CASSRQRYNEQYF.

This clonotype turned up a few times. The chain is built from TRBV3-1 and TRBJ2-3, with a weak D call TRBD1 (5 bases). Trimming stripped 1 base from V and 0 bases from J, with 14 bases between. Germline lookup yields CDR1 LGHDT and CDR2 YNNKEL (reference sequence). The CDR3 totals 17 residues. The CDR3: CASSQGAQGVSTDTQYF. The CDR3 nucleotides are TGTGCCAGCAGCCAAGGAGCCCAAGGGGTTAGCACAGATACGCAGTATTTT.